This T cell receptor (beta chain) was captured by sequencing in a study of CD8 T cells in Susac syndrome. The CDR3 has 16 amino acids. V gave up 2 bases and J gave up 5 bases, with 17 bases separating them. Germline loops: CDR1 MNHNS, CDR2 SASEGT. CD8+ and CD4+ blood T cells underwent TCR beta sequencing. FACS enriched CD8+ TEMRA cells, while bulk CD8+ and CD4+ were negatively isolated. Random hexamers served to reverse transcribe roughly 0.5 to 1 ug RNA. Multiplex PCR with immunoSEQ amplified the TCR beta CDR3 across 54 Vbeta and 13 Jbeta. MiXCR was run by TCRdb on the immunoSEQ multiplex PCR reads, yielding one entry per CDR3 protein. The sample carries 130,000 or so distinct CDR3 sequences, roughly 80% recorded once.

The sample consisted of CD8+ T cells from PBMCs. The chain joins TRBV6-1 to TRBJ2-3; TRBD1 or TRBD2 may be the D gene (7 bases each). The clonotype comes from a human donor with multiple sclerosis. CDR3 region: CASSEPGRGRGDTQYF. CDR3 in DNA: TGTGCCAGCAGTGAACCTGGGAGGGGGCGAGGAGATACGCAGTATTTT.